The clone carrying this T cell receptor beta chain came up many times. Its target is not known. Semi-nested PCR with Nested Universal Primer A followed constant-region reverse priming of full-length variable regions. TCRdb called the 5' RACE reads again in MiXCR, with one record for every CDR3 protein. The data contain about 53,000 distinct CDR3 sequences, approximately 25% of them seen just once; the ten biggest clones take up 3% to 4%. CD25-based Treg depletion was applied to purified naive CD4+ T cells. With 4 bases clipped from V and 3 bases from J, the junction kept 2 bases outside the gene matches. The germline gives CDR1 SGHTA, CDR2 FQGTGA. The CDR3 is 15 amino acids. The study, taken as a whole, reports: Tumor Tregs overlapped most with tumor, then blood, naive CD4+ cells.

The V and J genes are TRBV7-3 and TRBJ2-2; the match to TRBD2 covers 10 bases. The sequencing sample was made of tumor-infiltrating naive CD4+ T cells sorted from the breast tumor. As for subset: naive CD4+ T cells, CD4+CD45RA+CD25-. This TCR derives from a female donor with breast cancer. The CDR3 DNA reads as TGTGCCAGCAGCTCCGGACTAGCGGACACCGGGGAGCTGTTTTTT. Encoded protein: CASSSGLADTGELFF.